The 9 T cell receptor beta chains below were found in one sample sequenced in a study of regulatory T cells in long-lasting Graves disease. The sample's time point: newly diagnosed GD, antithyroid drugs for less than 3 months. PBMC-extracted RNA yielded the TCR library. Libraries of TCR beta came from iRepertoire HTBI primers plus Arm-PCR of CDR3 regions. TCRdb ran MiXCR on the multiplex PCR reads and lists one entry per CDR3 protein. This sample has about 470,000 distinct CDR3 sequences, with 15% to 20% found just once. The same data also went into a second study, on T cells in Graves' hyperthyroidism and ophthalmopathy.

Source: peripheral blood mononuclear cells (PBMCs), taken at new diagnosis, from a patient treated with antithyroid drugs. These receptors all come from a man in his forties with Graves disease.

This clonotype came up a few times. The chain has TRBV7-9 and TRBJ2-1; TRBD2 matches at 9 bases. Trimming at V came to 5 bases and at J to 2 bases, leaving 13 bases not matched to a gene. This CDR3 is 18 amino acids long. Germline V CDR1 and CDR2: SEHNR, FQNEAQ (reference sequence). The CDR3 loop reads CASSPLRASGATYNEQFF. In nucleotides, the CDR3 is TGTGCCAGCAGCCCCCTTCGGGCTAGCGGGGCTACCTACAATGAGCAGTTCTTC. The variable domain in full, completed from reference TRBV7-9 and TRBJ2-1, reads DTGVSQNPRHKITKRGQNVTFRCDPISEHNRLYWYRQTLGQGPEFLTYFQNEAQLEKSRLLSDRFSAERPKGSFSTLEIQRTEQGDSAMYLCASSPLRASGATYNEQFFGPGTRLTVL.

This clonotype was picked up a small number of times. At one end, the junction sequence differs from germline, possibly due to a read error. The chain couples TRBV20-1 to TRBJ2-7, with D perhaps matching TRBD2 (5 bases). CDR3 size: 15 residues. Germline V gene sequence: CDR1 DFQATT, CDR2 SNEGSKA (reference sequence). This CDR3 reads CSARVPKRSSYGQYF. The CDR3 DNA is TGCAGTGCTAGAGTTCCCAAGCGGAGCTCCTACGGGCAGTACTTC.

This clonotype occurred a few times. This chain uses TRBV27 with TRBJ2-7; D remains unclear. The CDR3 loop spans 12 amino acids. V dropped 8 bases and J dropped 2 bases, with 10 bases sitting between them. Germline lookup yields CDR1 MNHEY and CDR2 SMNVEV (reference sequence). CDR3 bases: TGTGCCAGCGGCGACTCTGCCTACGAGCAGTACTTC. Translated, it gives CASGDSAYEQYF.

This clonotype was detected ten times or more. DNA of the CDR3: TGCAGTGCTGCTCAAGGATCACCCCTCCACTTT. Its translation: CSAAQGSPLHF. The V and J genes are TRBV20-1 and TRBJ1-6, with D uncertain. Trimming shortened V by 5 bases and J by 10 bases, and 9 bases separated the two germline ends. This CDR3 contains 11 residues. The germline V gene encodes CDR1 DFQATT and CDR2 SNEGSKA (reference sequence).

This rearrangement joins TRBV24-1 to TRBJ2-5; D unclear. Trimming took 6 bases from V and 9 from J, leaving 16 bases between them. This CDR3 has 13 amino acids. Germline V lookup: CDR1 KGHDR, CDR2 SFDVKD. This CDR3 is CATSHRSGVAQYF. CDR3 nucleotides: TGTGCCACCAGTCACCGGTCCGGAGTGGCCCAGTACTTC.

This sequence joins TRBV11-2 and TRBJ1-1; a weak D match, TRBD1 (5 bases). The CDR3 runs to 15 residues. Germline CDR1 reads SGHAT; CDR2 reads FQNNGV. V lost 4 bases, J lost 11 bases, and 23 bases lay in between. This chain's CDR3 is CASSWPQSGGRGAFF. CDR3 DNA: TGTGCCAGCAGCTGGCCCCAATCGGGGGGTCGCGGGGCTTTCTTT.

The chain links TRBV24-1 to TRBJ2-1, with D perhaps TRBD1 or TRBD2 (5 bases each). V lost 10 bases to trimming and J lost 6 bases, with 15 bases between them. The germline gives CDR1 KGHDR, CDR2 SFDVKD. The CDR3 runs 13 residues. The CDR3 coding sequence is TGTGCCACTCGGGACCAAGGATCCAATGAGCAGTTCTTC. As protein: CATRDQGSNEQFF.

There are many counts of this clonotype. The genes are TRBV20-1 and TRBJ2-1; a weak D match, TRBD2 (6 bases). This CDR3 is 13 amino acids long. The germline V gene has CDR1 DFQATT and CDR2 SNEGSKA (reference sequence). With 6 bases removed from V and 6 bases from J, the gap between germline ends came to 15 bases. For the CDR3, the DNA is TGCAGTGCGCTAACCCCCGGGGGCAATGAGCAGTTCTTC. It specifies CSALTPGGNEQFF.

The CDR3 here is CASSPQRDPQGTEAFF. Written as DNA, the CDR3 is TGTGCCAGCAGTCCGCAAAGGGACCCACAAGGGACTGAAGCTTTCTTT. This rearrangement joins TRBV27 to TRBJ1-1; possibly TRBD1 for D (5 bases). The CDR3 is made up of 16 amino acids. V lost 5 bases and J lost 5, with 21 bases in between. Germline-derived CDR1 and CDR2 are MNHEY and SMNVEV (reference sequence).